Listed below are T cell receptor beta chains from one sample, sequenced in a study of regulatory T cells in long-lasting Graves disease. TCRdb re-called the multiplex PCR reads with MiXCR, one entry per CDR3 protein. The sample consists of about 470,000 distinct CDR3 sequences, less than 25% of them appearing once. The input for sequencing was peripheral blood mononuclear cells (PBMCs), taken when the disease was refractory, from a patient treated with antithyroid drugs. The source is a female donor with Graves disease. CDR3s include the opening cysteine and the closing phenylalanine or tryptophan. The D gene is left open where the match is weak. Expanded clones get a size class; other rows say once, few or many, or leave the size out.

>TRBV5-1|TRBD2|few|TRBJ2-7
TGCGCCAGCAGCACGGGACTAGCGGGAACTCGAGTGCACGAGCAGTACTTC
CASSTGLAGTRVHEQYF
>TRBV28|TRBD2|NA|TRBJ2-3
TGTGCCAGCAGCGCTAGCGGGAGGACAGATACGCAGTATTTT
CASSASGRTDTQYF
>TRBV6-5|TRBD1|few|TRBJ2-7
TGTGCCAGCAGTTACTCCGGGACAGGTTTTTACGAGCAGTACTTC
CASSYSGTGFYEQYF
>TRBV5-1|TRBD2|few|TRBJ2-7
TGCGCCAGCAGCTTGAGAAGCGGGATCGATCCCCGGTACTTC
CASSLRSGIDPRYF
>TRBV7-9|TRBD2|many|TRBJ2-7
TGTGCCAGCAGCTTAGTAGTAATGGGACTAGCGGGGAACGAGCAGTACTTC
CASSLVVMGLAGNEQYF
>TRBV15|NA|few|TRBJ1-6
TGTGCCACCAGCAGAAAAGACAGGTCTAATTCACCCCTCCACTTT
CATSRKDRSNSPLHF
>TRBV10-2|NA|few|TRBJ1-1
TGCGCCAGCAGTGCCGAGTCCTCGGGAGAAGCTTTCTTT
CASSAESSGEAFF
>TRBV15|NA|few|TRBJ2-2
TGTGCCACCAGCAGCTCTAGAGAAGCCGGGGAGCTGTTTTTT
CATSSSREAGELFF
>TRBV6-1|NA|NA|TRBJ2-5
TGTGCCAGCAGGCAGGAGATCCAAGAGACCCAGTACTTC
CASRQEIQETQYF
>TRBV6-2/TRBV6-3|NA|few|TRBJ2-2
TGTGCCAGCAGTTACGAAAGGACAGCGCGCAGCGGGGAGCTGTTTTTT
CASSYERTARSGELFF
>TRBV2|NA|many|TRBJ1-2
TGTGCCAGCAGTGAAATCGGACTCTTAAAGGATGGCTACACCTTC
CASSEIGLLKDGYTF
>TRBV10-2|TRBD1|few|TRBJ1-1
TGCGCCACCTTCGACAGGGAAGGGTCTGAAGCTTTCTTT
CATFDREGSEAFF
>TRBV6-1|NA|many|TRBJ1-1
TGTGCCAGCAGTGAAGAGGAGGTAGCCCCCCTGAACACTGAAGCTTTCTTT
CASSEEEVAPLNTEAFF
>TRBV4-1|NA|NA|TRBJ1-1
TGCGCCAGCAGCCAGGAAACAGGGTCGGTCACTGAAGCTTTCTTT
CASSQETGSVTEAFF
>TRBV7-2|TRBD1|few|TRBJ1-5
TGTGCCAGCAGCTCGGGACAGTTCGAACAGCCCCAGCATTTT
CASSSGQFEQPQHF
>TRBV15|NA|few|TRBJ2-7
TGTGCCACCAGCAGAGATGGGGGCCCTAGCTCCTACGAGCAGTACTTC
CATSRDGGPSSYEQYF
>TRBV20-1|TRBD2|NA|TRBJ2-5
TGCAGTGCCCAAGTTCTAGCGGGAGTCTCAGAGACCCAGTACTTC
CSAQVLAGVSETQYF
>TRBV5-1|NA|few|TRBJ2-3
TGCGCCAGCAGCTCCTTGGTGGCAGCGGGCGCAGATACGCAGTATTTT
CASSSLVAAGADTQYF
>TRBV19|NA|few|TRBJ1-5
TGTGCCAGTAGTATGTTGAATCAGCCCCAGCATTTT
CASSMLNQPQHF
>TRBV28|NA|NA|TRBJ2-7
TGTGCCAGCAGTTTATTACTAACCAGGGGCCCCTACGAGCAGTACTTC
CASSLLLTRGPYEQYF
>TRBV30|NA|few|TRBJ2-7
TGTGCCTGGAGTGGGCCCCTCTACGAGCAGTACTTC
CAWSGPLYEQYF
>TRBV20-1|NA|many|TRBJ2-5
TGCAGTGCCCGGGGGACAGTGGAGACCCAGTACTTC
CSARGTVETQYF
>TRBV11-2|NA|few|TRBJ2-1
TGTGCCAGCAGCTTAGATCAGGGGAGGCTAAGGAATGAGCAGTTCTTC
CASSLDQGRLRNEQFF
>TRBV2|NA|many|TRBJ2-7
TGTGCCAGCAGTGAAGGGACGGGGCTAACCTACGAGCAGTACTTC
CASSEGTGLTYEQYF
>TRBV11-2|NA|few|TRBJ2-7
TGTGCCAGCAGCTTAGTGCTGCCAACCTACGAGCAGTACTTC
CASSLVLPTYEQYF
>TRBV29-1|TRBD1|many|TRBJ1-5
TGCAGCGTTAACCACAGGGGGCAATGGTCTCAGCCCCAGCATTTT
CSVNHRGQWSQPQHF
>TRBV27|NA|many|TRBJ2-7
TGTGCCAGCAGTTTAGGCCCGGGGTCCTACGAGCAGTACTTC
CASSLGPGSYEQYF
>TRBV5-6|TRBD1|many|TRBJ2-5
TGTGCCAGCAGCGCGACAGGGCCCCAAGAGACCCAGTACTTC
CASSATGPQETQYF
>TRBV28|TRBD1|many|TRBJ2-7
TGTGCCAGCAGTTCCCGGGACAGGGACTACGAGCAGTACTTC
CASSSRDRDYEQYF
>TRBV11-1|NA|NA|TRBJ2-5
TGTGCCAGCAGTGACTCGTCGACCCAGTACTTC
CASSDSSTQYF
>TRBV7-2|NA|few|TRBJ2-1
TGTGCCAGCAGCGTCGGACCCAATGAGCAGTTCTTC
CASSVGPNEQFF
>TRBV5-1|TRBD2|NA|TRBJ2-1
TGCGCCAGCAGCTCGGCGGGGGTAAGCTCCTACAATGAGCAGTTCTTC
CASSSAGVSSYNEQFF
>TRBV5-1|TRBD1|few|TRBJ2-7
TGCGCCAGCGGCAACTACCGGGACAGTGAACCCTACGAGCAGTACTTC
CASGNYRDSEPYEQYF
>TRBV18|NA|few|TRBJ1-1
TGTGCCAGCTCACCGACGGGTAGGGCCACTGAAGCTTTCTTT
CASSPTGRATEAFF
>TRBV19|NA|many|TRBJ1-1
TGTGCCAGTAGTGCCCCGGACAGCCTGAACACTGAAGCTTTCTTT
CASSAPDSLNTEAFF
>TRBV7-2|NA|many|TRBJ2-7
TGTGCCAGCAGAGAGGGGCCTGGGTACGAGCAGTACTTC
CASREGPGYEQYF
>TRBV6-1|NA|many|TRBJ1-1
TGTGCCAGCAGTGAAGCGGGCTCGAACACTGAAGCTTTCTTT
CASSEAGSNTEAFF
>TRBV28|NA|many|TRBJ2-7
TGTGCCAGCAGTTCTCCCGGGAGCGACTACGAGCAGTACTTC
CASSSPGSDYEQYF
>TRBV4-1|NA|few|TRBJ1-1
TGCGCCAGCAGCCGGCTTTACATGAACACTGAAGCTTTCTTT
CASSRLYMNTEAFF
>TRBV27|NA|few|TRBJ1-6
TGTGCCAGCAGAGGCTATTGGGACTATAATTCACCCCTCCACTTT
CASRGYWDYNSPLHF
>TRBV27|NA|many|TRBJ1-5
TGTGCCAGCAGAAGTCTGGGGGTGGATCAGCCCCAGCATTTT
CASRSLGVDQPQHF
>TRBV11-1|NA|NA|TRBJ2-7
TGTGCCAGCAGCTCCATGGGTCGTTTACACGAGCAGTACTTC
CASSSMGRLHEQYF
>TRBV19|TRBD2|NA|TRBJ2-1
TGTGCCAGTAGTATGAGTCGGACTAGCGGGAGGATCTCCTACAATGAGCAGTTCTTC
CASSMSRTSGRISYNEQFF
>TRBV25-1|NA|NA|TRBJ2-7
TGTGCCAGCAGTGATATAGTCGAGCCTTACGAGCAGTACTTC
CASSDIVEPYEQYF
>TRBV2|NA|many|TRBJ2-5
TGTGCCAGCAGTGAAAAAGCGGAAGAGACCCAGTACTTC
CASSEKAEETQYF
>TRBV11-2|TRBD1|many|TRBJ2-7
TGTGCCAGCAGCCACAGGGGGCGAGGACCCTACGAGCAGTACTTC
CASSHRGRGPYEQYF
>TRBV28|TRBD1|many|TRBJ2-7
TGTGCCAGCAGTTCGGACAGGGCGAAGTACTTC
CASSSDRAKYF
>TRBV28|TRBD2|many|TRBJ2-7
TGTGCCAGCAGTCACCGGGGACTAGACTCCTACGAGCAGTACTTC
CASSHRGLDSYEQYF
>TRBV2|TRBD1|NA|TRBJ1-1
TGCGCCAGCAGCCCAGGTGGAAGGACAGGGGGGACTGAAGCTTTCTTT
CASSPGGRTGGTEAFF
>TRBV27|TRBD2|many|TRBJ2-5
TGTGCCAGCAGTTGGGCTAGCGGACAAGAGACCCAGTACTTC
CASSWASGQETQYF
>TRBV28|TRBD2|many|TRBJ2-5
TGTGCCAGCACGGGACTAGCGGGGCAAGAGACCCAGTACTTC
CASTGLAGQETQYF